The next 18 T cell receptor beta chains were all read from a single sample in a study of T cells in Graves' hyperthyroidism and ophthalmopathy. What was amplified from RNA transcripts were TCR beta CDR3 regions. With the HTBI primer set, the TCR CDR3 went through a first round of RT-PCR. TCRdb redid the calling of the multiplex PCR reads with MiXCR, one entry per CDR3 protein. The table has 45,000 to 75,000 distinct CDR3 sequences, about 49% seen once. The specimen was blood. The receptor source for this set is a woman in her twenties or thirties with Graves' ophthalmopathy.

At least ten counts were recorded for this clonotype. The chain links TRBV24-1 to TRBJ2-3; 7 bases line up with TRBD2. The CDR3 has 14 residues. After removal of 7 bases from V and 2 bases from J, the junction contained 5 bases not matched to a gene. Germline CDR1 is KGHDR and CDR2 is SFDVKD. DNA of the CDR3: TGTGCCACCAGCGGGAGGCGAGACACAGATACGCAGTATTTT. This encodes CATSGRRDTDTQYF.

This clonotype was recorded many times. This chain connects TRBV19 to TRBJ1-5; 7 bases match TRBD1. Germline V gene lookup returns CDR1 LNHDA and CDR2 SQIVND (reference sequence). This CDR3 has 14 amino acids. The trim removed 3 bases at V and 3 bases at J, leaving 2 bases unmatched. In DNA form, the CDR3 reads TGTGCCAGTAGTATCGAGGGGGCCAATCAGCCCCAGCATTTT. Its translation: CASSIEGANQPQHF.

This clonotype was seen many times. The chain uses TRBV14 and TRBJ1-4; D may be TRBD1 (5 bases). Trimming cost V 0 bases and J 4 bases, with 15 bases left between them. The germline gives CDR1 SGHDN, CDR2 FVKESK. This CDR3 region has 17 residues. CDR3 nucleotide sequence: TGTGCCAGCAGCCAAGATCGCCGGGACGGAATTAATGAAAAACTGTTTTTT. It is translated as CASSQDRRDGINEKLFF.

This clonotype was found many times. A much bigger clone sits one base away, suggesting this may be a read error. V is TRBV5-1 and J is TRBJ2-1, with D possibly being TRBD1 or TRBD2 (5 bases each). Germline V gene data show CDR1 as SGHRS and CDR2 as YFSETQ. The CDR3 totals 14 residues. CDR3 DNA sequence: TGCGCCAGCAGCTCGGGGCAGTTTGGAAATGGGCAGTTCTTC. Translation: CASSSGQFGNGQFF. Complete variable domain (other parts from reference TRBV5-1 and TRBJ2-1): KAGVTQTPRYLIKTRGQQVTLSCSPISGHRSVSWYQQTPGQGLQFLFEYFSETQRNKGNFPGRFSGRQFSNSRSEMNVSTLELGDSALYLCASSSGQFGNGQFFGPGTRLTVL.

V gene TRBV20-1 combines with J gene TRBJ1-1, with unresolved D. Germline CDR1 reads DFQATT; CDR2 reads SNEGSKA (reference sequence). The V and J ends lost 1 base and 5 bases respectively, with 8 bases between them. The CDR3 totals 12 residues. CDR3 in DNA: TGCAGTGCTAGAGCCCGGGAGACTGAAGCTTTCTTT. This encodes CSARARETEAFF.

This clonotype was observed a few times. Just one base apart from a much larger clone, this may be a read error. This chain links TRBV20-1 with TRBJ1-4; the D gene is possibly TRBD1 (6 bases). CDR1 DFQATT and CDR2 SNEGSKA come from the germline V gene (reference sequence). This CDR3 has 17 amino acids. CDR3 coding DNA: TGCAGTGCTAGAGAGGGCCCGGGGGCGGTTTGGTCCGAAAAACTGCTTTTT. The encoded protein is CSAREGPGAVWSEKLLF.

This clonotype has ten or more counts. This sequence joins TRBV14 and TRBJ1-1, with D uncertain. Germline CDR1 reads SGHDN; CDR2 reads FVKESK. V shed 0 bases and J shed 9 bases, with 8 bases lying between them. This CDR3 has 12 amino acids. The CDR3 reads CASSQDRRKAFF. As DNA, the CDR3 is TGTGCCAGCAGCCAAGATCGGAGGAAAGCTTTCTTT.

The chain joins TRBV9 to TRBJ2-5, with 8 bases aligning to TRBD2. CDR3 size: 10 residues. With V trimmed by 3 bases and J by 12 bases, 1 base remained unmatched. Germline V gene sequence: CDR1 SGDLS, CDR2 YYNGEE. This CDR3 is CASSEAGEYF. The CDR3, as DNA: TGTGCCAGCAGCGAAGCGGGGGAGTACTTC.

CDR3 DNA sequence: TGCGCCAGCAGTGAACTGGAAGATACGCAGTATTTT. Its protein product is CASSELEDTQYF. This chain connects TRBV10-2 to TRBJ2-3; D ambiguous. This CDR3 is 12 amino acids long. CDR1 WSHSY and CDR2 SAAADI come from the germline V gene. Trimming stripped 3 bases from V and 5 bases from J, with 6 bases between.

This clonotype was seen repeatedly, ten times or more. This chain joins TRBV5-8 and TRBJ1-4; 10 bases map to TRBD1. J was trimmed by 10 bases and V by 3 bases; bases with no gene match: 6. The CDR3 consists of 14 residues. CDR1 is SGHTS, CDR2 YDEGEE, per germline. CDR3 nucleotides: TGTGCCAGCAGCTCGGGACAGGGGCGCGGAAAACTGTTTTTT. Its protein is CASSSGQGRGKLFF.

This clonotype was observed many times. The CDR3 DNA sequence: TGTGCCAGCAGCCAGGGACACGGAGGTTCACCCCTCCACTTT. It codes for CASSQGHGGSPLHF. The chain combines TRBV12-3 or TRBV12-4 with TRBJ1-6; a possible D gene is TRBD1 (6 bases). V shed 6 bases and J shed 9 bases, with 15 bases lying between them. CDR3 length: 14 amino acids.

The rearrangement joins TRBV6-1 to TRBJ2-5, with a weak D call TRBD2 (7 bases). Germline CDR1 reads MNHNS; CDR2 reads SASEGT. V was shortened by 5 bases and J by 10 bases, with 17 bases between the two germline ends. This CDR3 has 13 amino acids. CDR3 nucleotide sequence: TGTGCCAGCAGTTACTTAGGGGGGGAGGGCCAGTACTTC. Protein sequence: CASSYLGGEGQYF.

Many counts were recorded for this clonotype. This rearrangement joins TRBV5-8 to TRBJ1-5; 8 bases fit TRBD1. The V segment lost 3 bases and the J segment 0 bases; nucleotides outside the gene matches: 14. CDR1 SGHTS and CDR2 YDEGEE come from the germline V gene. CDR3 length equals 19 residues. The CDR3 protein is CASSWIGQGWGFSNQPQHF. The CDR3 bases are TGTGCCAGCAGCTGGATTGGACAGGGCTGGGGTTTTAGCAATCAGCCCCAGCATTTT.

The chain links TRBV18 to TRBJ2-7; D gene ambiguous. V gave up 6 bases and J gave up 1 base, with 10 bases separating them. The CDR3 consists of 13 residues. Germline CDR1 KGHSH, CDR2 LQKENI. The CDR3 reads CASSDRISYEQYF. For the CDR3, the DNA is TGTGCCAGCTCGGATCGAATATCCTACGAGCAGTACTTC.

The gene calls are TRBV5-1 and TRBJ2-3; the D gene is possibly TRBD2 (6 bases). Matching the DNA end better, TRBJ2-1 makes the J call doubtful. The germline V gene encodes CDR1 SGHRS and CDR2 YFSETQ. This CDR3 spans 15 amino acids. CDR3 nucleotide sequence: TGCGCCAGCAGGGGGGGAGGAACTAGCACAGATACGCAGTTCTTC. Amino acids: CASRGGGTSTDTQFF.

This clonotype has a handful of counts. This chain links TRBV28 with TRBJ1-4; D remains unclear. From germline, CDR1 is MDHEN and CDR2 SYDVKM. V dropped 3 bases and J dropped 4 bases, with 12 bases sitting between them. This CDR3 contains 15 residues. Written as DNA, the CDR3 is TGTGCCAGCAGTTTCCTCTCCGAGATTAATGAAAAACTGTTTTTT. It codes for CASSFLSEINEKLFF. The variable domain in full, with the rest retrieved from reference TRBV28 and TRBJ1-4, is DVKVTQSSRYLVKRTGEKVFLECVQDMDHENMFWYRQDPGLGLRLIYFSYDVKMKEKGDIPEGYSVSREKKERFSLILESASTNQTSMYLCASSFLSEINEKLFFGSGTQLSVL.

This clonotype was counted at least ten times. The J gene is TRBJ2-1, the V gene TRBV20-1, with 11 bases fitting TRBD2. CDR1 is DFQATT, CDR2 SNEGSKA, per germline (reference sequence). The V segment lost 4 bases and the J segment 4 bases; nucleotides outside the gene matches: 9. The CDR3 has 16 residues. CDR3 DNA sequence: TGCAGTGCTACACATAGACTAGCGGGATTTTACAATGAGCAGTTCTTC. This gives the protein CSATHRLAGFYNEQFF.

This chain joins TRBV6-6 and TRBJ2-7; 12 bases map to TRBD1. CDR3 size: 14 residues. CDR1 is MNHNY, CDR2 SVGAGI, per germline (reference sequence). V shed 9 bases, J shed 5 bases, and the junction held 8 bases outside the gene matches. The CDR3 sequence is CASRRGTGGHEQYF. The CDR3 bases are TGTGCCAGTAGACGGGGGACAGGGGGCCACGAGCAGTACTTC.